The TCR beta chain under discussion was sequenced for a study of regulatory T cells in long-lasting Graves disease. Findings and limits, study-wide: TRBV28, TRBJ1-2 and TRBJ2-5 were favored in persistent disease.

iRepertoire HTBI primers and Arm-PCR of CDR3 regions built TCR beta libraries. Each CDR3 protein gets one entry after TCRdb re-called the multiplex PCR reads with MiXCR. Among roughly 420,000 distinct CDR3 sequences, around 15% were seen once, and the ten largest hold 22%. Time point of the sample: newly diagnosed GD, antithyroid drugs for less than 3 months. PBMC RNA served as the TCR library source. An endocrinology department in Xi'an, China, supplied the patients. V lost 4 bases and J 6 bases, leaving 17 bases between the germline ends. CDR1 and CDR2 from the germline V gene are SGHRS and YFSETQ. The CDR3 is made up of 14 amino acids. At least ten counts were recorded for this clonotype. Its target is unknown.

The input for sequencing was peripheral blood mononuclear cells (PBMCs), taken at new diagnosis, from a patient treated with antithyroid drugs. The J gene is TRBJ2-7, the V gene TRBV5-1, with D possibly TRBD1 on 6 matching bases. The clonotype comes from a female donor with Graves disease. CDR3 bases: TGCGCCAGCAGCGGGACCGGGGCAGGGGCCGAGCAGTACTTC. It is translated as CASSGTGAGAEQYF.